A selection of T cell receptor beta chains follows, all from one sample in a study of T cell responses to AZD1222 COVID-19 vaccine. Using immunoSEQ multiplex PCR, the repertoire was profiled, and TCRdb retains in-frame clones only, with some absent. The profile covers roughly 130,000 clones, with 75% to 90% appearing a single time and approximately 3.3% taken by the ten largest. The sequencing here drew on peripheral blood, taken on day 0 of AZD1222 vaccination. Receptors originate from an adult in good health. Both conserved end residues are part of each CDR3. A D gene is named only where the DNA matches it firmly. Part of the rows lack a size; the others show once, few, many or a class for expanded clones.

abundance | d_gene | j_gene | len | v_gene | CDR3nt | CDR3aa
once | - | TRBJ2-7 | 12 | TRBV7-9 | TGTGCCAGCAGCTCGACATCCCTACCCCCTTACTTC | CASSSTSLPPYF
- | - | TRBJ2-7 | 14 | TRBV11-1 | TGTGCCAGCAGCCCCTCTAGCGCGGGGTACGAGCAGTACTTC | CASSPSSAGYEQYF
- | - | TRBJ2-7 | 17 | TRBV3-1/TRBV3-2 | TGTGCCAGCAGCAACCCTCGGGATGGCGGGACCGCCTACGAGCAGTACTTC | CASSNPRDGGTAYEQYF
- | - | TRBJ1-6 | 15 | TRBV6-5 | TGTGCCAGCAGTTACTCGGTTACCAGGGGTTCACCCCTCCACTTT | CASSYSVTRGSPLHF
- | - | TRBJ2-3 | 15 | TRBV7-2 | TGTGCCAGCTTCCTCTCGGAAACGAGCACAGATACGCAGTATTTT | CASFLSETSTDTQYF
- | - | TRBJ2-1 | 15 | TRBV9 | TGTGCCAGCAGCCCTTGGAGCGGTACCTACAATGAGCAGTTCTTC | CASSPWSGTYNEQFF
- | - | TRBJ2-1 | 11 | TRBV5-1 | TGCGCCAGCAGCTTGGCCGGGGGGCAGTTCTTC | CASSLAGGQFF
few | - | TRBJ2-1 | 13 | TRBV7-9 | TGTGCCAGCAGCTTAAATCGAATAGATGAGCAGTTCTTC | CASSLNRIDEQFF
- | - | TRBJ2-2 | 14 | TRBV7-2 | TGTGCCAGCAGCCCGGACAGGAACACCGGGGAGCTGTTTTTT | CASSPDRNTGELFF
- | - | TRBJ1-1 | 16 | TRBV19 | TGTGCCAGTAGTATAAAAGGGGGGCCCCAGGGGACTGAAGCTTTCTTT | CASSIKGGPQGTEAFF
- | - | TRBJ1-2 | 14 | TRBV5-1 | TGCGCCAGCAGCTTGCTGGATTCTAACTATGGCTACACCTTC | CASSLLDSNYGYTF
- | TRBD1 | TRBJ2-1 | 16 | TRBV14 | TGTGCCAGCAGCCAAAGGACAGGGTCAGGCTACAATGAGCAGTTCTTC | CASSQRTGSGYNEQFF
- | TRBD1 | TRBJ1-5 | 15 | TRBV6-5 | TGTGCCAGCAGTACTCCGGGACAGGGGAATCAGCCCCAGCATTTT | CASSTPGQGNQPQHF
- | TRBD1 | TRBJ2-2 | 18 | TRBV9 | TGTGCCAGCAGCGGCCGGGACAGGGGTTTCCTAGGCGCCGGGGAGCTGTTTTTT | CASSGRDRGFLGAGELFF
- | - | TRBJ2-3 | 11 | TRBV7-9 | TGTGCCAGCAGCTTGCGGTATACGCAGTATTTT | CASSLRYTQYF
- | TRBD1 | TRBJ2-7 | 17 | TRBV7-8 | TGTGCCAGCAGCTTGGGTAGGGTCGGGACAGGGCAGTACGAGCAGTACTTC | CASSLGRVGTGQYEQYF
- | - | TRBJ1-5 | 16 | TRBV28 | TGTGCCAGCAGTCCCCTAATGATGGGGGATGAACAGCCCCAGCATTTT | CASSPLMMGDEQPQHF
few | TRBD1 | TRBJ1-6 | 16 | TRBV2 | TGTGCCAGCAGTGCGCCTACCAGGGGGCTAGAGTCACCCCTCCACTTT | CASSAPTRGLESPLHF
few | - | TRBJ1-5 | 14 | TRBV19 | TGTGCCAGTAGTATCTCGGGGTTCAATCAGCCCCAGCATTTT | CASSISGFNQPQHF
- | TRBD1 | TRBJ2-2 | 16 | TRBV19 | TGTGCCAGTAGTGCCGGACAGGGGGCGGGGACCGGGGAGCTGTTTTTT | CASSAGQGAGTGELFF
- | TRBD1 | TRBJ1-3 | 14 | TRBV5-6 | TGTGCCAGCAGCTTTGGACAGGGGCGAAACACCATATATTTT | CASSFGQGRNTIYF
once | - | TRBJ1-2 | 14 | TRBV15 | TGTGCCACCAGCAGGGACTGGGCTAACTATGGCTACACCTTC | CATSRDWANYGYTF
- | - | TRBJ1-1 | 12 | TRBV11-2 | TGTGCCAGCAGCTTGTGGCAGGGAGAAGCTTTCTTT | CASSLWQGEAFF
- | TRBD2 | TRBJ2-7 | 15 | TRBV6-5 | TGTGCCATTTACCCGCGGGGGTTCAGCTCCTACGAGCAGTACTTC | CAIYPRGFSSYEQYF
- | - | TRBJ2-1 | 13 | TRBV10-3 | TGTGCCATCAGTGAGTCCAGGGAGAATGAGCAGTTCTTC | CAISESRENEQFF
- | - | TRBJ2-3 | 17 | TRBV5-6 | TGTGCCAGCAGCTTGGGGGACACCTTCCCTAGCACAGATACGCAGTATTTT | CASSLGDTFPSTDTQYF
- | - | TRBJ1-1 | 16 | TRBV6-5 | TGTGCCAGCAGTTACGAGGCGGGCCAGGGGATCACTGAAGCTTTCTTT | CASSYEAGQGITEAFF
- | - | TRBJ2-7 | 14 | TRBV9 | TGTGCCAGCAGCGAAGGAAGCGGAGCTCGCGAGCAGTACTTC | CASSEGSGAREQYF